This T cell receptor (beta chain) was recorded in a study of blood T cell repertoires in COVID-19. Repertoires were generated with immunoSEQ multiplex PCR, while TCRdb's copy carries only in-frame clones and drops some. The sample contains 90,000 to 100,000 clones, around 72% of which appear only once. Unmatched junction bases numbered 11, after V lost 6 bases and J lost 0 bases. The CDR3 contains 16 residues. Germline values: CDR1 MGHRA, CDR2 YSYEKL. The chain has TRBV4-1 and TRBJ2-7, with TRBD1 matching 7 bases. Sequencing input: peripheral blood. The sequence was obtained from a woman aged 55-69 years in a cohort sampled during active or convalescent COVID-19. DNA of the CDR3: TGCGCCAGCAGACCGGGCGACAGGGTGAGCTCCTACGAGCAGTACTTC. This codes for CASRPGDRVSSYEQYF.